This entry features one T cell receptor (beta chain) sequence. Its antigen is not identified. The data stem from a study of shared clonotypes between healthy human individuals. About the study: Per-donor plates numbered three CD4 naive, three CD4 memory, two CD8 naive and one CD8 memory.

Regarding the study as a whole: Sequencing depth was expected to affect clonotype sharing among donors. Sampling included only blood; tissue repertoires likely differ.

Healthy adults negative for HIV, lacking recent acute infections or vaccinations, served as donors. Sequencing used immunoSEQ multiplex PCR; TCRdb keeps in-frame clones, though not all of them. The sample records 1.4 million or so clones, approximately 98.5% being singletons. V dropped 5 bases and J dropped 2 bases, with 12 bases sitting between them. The CDR3 spans 14 residues. Germline CDR1 SGHTA, CDR2 FQGTGA. The specimen was naive CD4+ T cells sorted from blood. Subset noted: CD45RA+ positively selected. J is TRBJ1-1 and V is TRBV7-3, with a tentative D call TRBD1 (6 bases). This TCR came from a man under 40 in good health. CDR3: CASSPGAGNTEAFF. CDR3 nucleotide sequence: TGTGCCAGCAGCCCGGGGGCGGGAAACACTGAAGCTTTCTTT.